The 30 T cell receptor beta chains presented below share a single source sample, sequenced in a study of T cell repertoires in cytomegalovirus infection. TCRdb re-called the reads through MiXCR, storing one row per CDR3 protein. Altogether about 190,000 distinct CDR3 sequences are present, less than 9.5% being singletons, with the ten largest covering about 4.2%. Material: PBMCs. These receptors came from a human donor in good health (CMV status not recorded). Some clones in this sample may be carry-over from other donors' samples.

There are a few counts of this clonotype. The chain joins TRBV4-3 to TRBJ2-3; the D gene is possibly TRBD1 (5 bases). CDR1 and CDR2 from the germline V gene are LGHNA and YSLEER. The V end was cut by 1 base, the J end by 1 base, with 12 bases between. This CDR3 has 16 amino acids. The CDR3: CASSQVPSTGTDTQYF. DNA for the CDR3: TGCGCCAGCAGCCAAGTCCCTTCGACAGGCACAGATACGCAGTATTTT.

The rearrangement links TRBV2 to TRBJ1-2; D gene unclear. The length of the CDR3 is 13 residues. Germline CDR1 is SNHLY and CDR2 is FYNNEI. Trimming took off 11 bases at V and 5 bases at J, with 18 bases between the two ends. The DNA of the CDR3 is TGTGCCGGCCGCCTCCCGACTGAGTATGGCTACACCTTC. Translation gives CAGRLPTEYGYTF.

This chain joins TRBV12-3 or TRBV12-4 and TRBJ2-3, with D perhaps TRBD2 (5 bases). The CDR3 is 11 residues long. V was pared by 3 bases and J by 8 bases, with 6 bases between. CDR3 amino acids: CASSFGVTQYF. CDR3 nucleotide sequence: TGTGCCAGCAGTTTCGGGGTTACGCAGTATTTT.

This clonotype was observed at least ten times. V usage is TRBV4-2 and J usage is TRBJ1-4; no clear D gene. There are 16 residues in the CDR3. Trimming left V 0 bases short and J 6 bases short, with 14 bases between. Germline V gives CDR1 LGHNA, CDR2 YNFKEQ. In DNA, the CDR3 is TGTGCCAGCAGCCAAGATCTGGGAAAACGAGATGAAAAACTGTTTTTT. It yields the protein CASSQDLGKRDEKLFF.

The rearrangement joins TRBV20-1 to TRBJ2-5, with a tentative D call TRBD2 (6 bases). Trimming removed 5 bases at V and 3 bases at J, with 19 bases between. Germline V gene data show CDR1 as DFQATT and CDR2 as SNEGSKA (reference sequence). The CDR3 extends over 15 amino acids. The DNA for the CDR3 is TGCAGTGCTTCAAACAGGCGGGATAGTAAAGAGACCCAGTACTTC. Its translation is CSASNRRDSKETQYF.

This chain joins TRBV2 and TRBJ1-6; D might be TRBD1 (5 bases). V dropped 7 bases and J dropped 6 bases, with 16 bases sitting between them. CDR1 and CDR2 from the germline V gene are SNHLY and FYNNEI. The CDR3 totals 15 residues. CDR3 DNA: TGTGCCAGCAAAAGGGACGGAACAGTTAATTCACCCCTCCACTTT. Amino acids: CASKRDGTVNSPLHF.

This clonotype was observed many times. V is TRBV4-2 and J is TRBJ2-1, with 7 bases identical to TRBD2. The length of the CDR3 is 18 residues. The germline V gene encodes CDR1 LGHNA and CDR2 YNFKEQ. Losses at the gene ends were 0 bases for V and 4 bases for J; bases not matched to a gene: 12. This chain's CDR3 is CASSQEEGRQREYNEQFF. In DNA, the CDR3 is TGTGCCAGCAGCCAAGAGGAGGGGCGCCAGCGGGAATACAATGAGCAGTTCTTC.

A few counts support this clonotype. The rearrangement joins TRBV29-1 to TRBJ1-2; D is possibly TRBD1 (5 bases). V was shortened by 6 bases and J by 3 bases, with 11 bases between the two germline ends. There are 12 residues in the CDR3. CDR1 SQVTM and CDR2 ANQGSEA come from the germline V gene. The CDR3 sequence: CSVHDSHYGYTF. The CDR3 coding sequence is TGCAGCGTCCACGACAGTCACTATGGCTACACCTTC.

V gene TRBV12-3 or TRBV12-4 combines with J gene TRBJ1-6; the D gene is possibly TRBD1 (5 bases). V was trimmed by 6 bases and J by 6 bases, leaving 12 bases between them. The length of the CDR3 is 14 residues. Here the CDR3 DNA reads TGTGCCAGCAGCTACTCAGGGCGTAATTCACCCCTCCACTTT. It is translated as CASSYSGRNSPLHF.

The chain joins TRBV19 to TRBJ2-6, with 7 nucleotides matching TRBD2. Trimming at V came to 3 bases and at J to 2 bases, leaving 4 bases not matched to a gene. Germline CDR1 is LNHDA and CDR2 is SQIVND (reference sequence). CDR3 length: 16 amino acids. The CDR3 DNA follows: TGTGCCAGTAGTATCCTCGCGGGAGCTGGGGCCAACGTCCTGACTTTC. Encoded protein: CASSILAGAGANVLTF.

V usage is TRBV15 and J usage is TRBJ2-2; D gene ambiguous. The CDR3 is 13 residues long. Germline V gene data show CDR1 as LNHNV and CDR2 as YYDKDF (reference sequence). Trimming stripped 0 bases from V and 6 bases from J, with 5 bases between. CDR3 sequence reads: CATSRDRPGELFF. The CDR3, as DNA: TGTGCCACCAGCAGAGACAGACCCGGGGAGCTGTTTTTT.

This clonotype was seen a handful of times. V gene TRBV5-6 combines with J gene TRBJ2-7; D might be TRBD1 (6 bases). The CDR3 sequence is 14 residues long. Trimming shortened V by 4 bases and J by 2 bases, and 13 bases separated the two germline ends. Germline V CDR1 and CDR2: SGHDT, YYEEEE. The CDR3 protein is CASSRWTDAYEQYF. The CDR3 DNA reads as TGTGCCAGCAGCCGATGGACAGACGCCTACGAGCAGTACTTC.

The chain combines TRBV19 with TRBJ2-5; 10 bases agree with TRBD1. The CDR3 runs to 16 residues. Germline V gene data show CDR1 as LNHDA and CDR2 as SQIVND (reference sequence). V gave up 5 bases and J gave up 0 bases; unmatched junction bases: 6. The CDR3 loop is CASSPRQGADQETQYF. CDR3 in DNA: TGTGCCAGTAGTCCCAGACAGGGGGCCGACCAAGAGACCCAGTACTTC.

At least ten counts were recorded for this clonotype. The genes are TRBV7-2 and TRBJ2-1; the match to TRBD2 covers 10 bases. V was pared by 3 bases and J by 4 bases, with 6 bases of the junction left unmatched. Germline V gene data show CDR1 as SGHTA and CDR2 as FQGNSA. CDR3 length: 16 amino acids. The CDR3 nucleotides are TGTGCCAGCAGCTTGCAAAGCGGGAGGGCATACAATGAGCAGTTCTTC. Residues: CASSLQSGRAYNEQFF.

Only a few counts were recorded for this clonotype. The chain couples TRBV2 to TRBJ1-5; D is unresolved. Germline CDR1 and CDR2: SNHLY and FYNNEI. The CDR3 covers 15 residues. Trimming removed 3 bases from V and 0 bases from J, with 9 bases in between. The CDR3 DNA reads TGTGCCAGCAGTGAGAGAATGCTTAGCAATCAGCCCCAGCATTTT. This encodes CASSERMLSNQPQHF. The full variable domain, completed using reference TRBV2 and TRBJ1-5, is EPEVTQTPSHQVTQMGQEVILRCVPISNHLYFYWYRQILGQKVEFLVSFYNNEISEKSEIFDDQFSVERPDGSNFTLKIRSTKLEDSAMYFCASSERMLSNQPQHFGDGTRLSIL.

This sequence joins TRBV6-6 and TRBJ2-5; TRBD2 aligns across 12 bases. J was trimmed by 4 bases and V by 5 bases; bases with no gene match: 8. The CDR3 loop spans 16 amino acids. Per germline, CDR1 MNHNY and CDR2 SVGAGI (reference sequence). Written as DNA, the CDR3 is TGTGCCAGCAGTAAATGGGGGACTAGCGGGCGAGAGACCCAGTACTTC. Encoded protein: CASSKWGTSGRETQYF.

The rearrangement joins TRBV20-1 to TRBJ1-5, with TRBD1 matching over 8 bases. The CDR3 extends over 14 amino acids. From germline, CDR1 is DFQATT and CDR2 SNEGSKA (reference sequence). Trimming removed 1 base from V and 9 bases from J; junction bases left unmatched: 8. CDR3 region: CSARVDRGQGPQHF. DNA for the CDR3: TGCAGTGCTAGAGTAGACAGGGGTCAGGGGCCCCAGCATTTT.

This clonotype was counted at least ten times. For the CDR3, the DNA is TGTGCCAGCAGTCTTCCGACTAGCGGAACCAAAAACATTCAGTACTTC. It codes for CASSLPTSGTKNIQYF. The genes are TRBV6-2 or TRBV6-3 and TRBJ2-4, with 9 bases identical to TRBD2. Germline CDR1 reads MNHEY; CDR2 reads SVGEGT. This CDR3 is built from 16 residues. V lost 5 bases to trimming and J lost 2 bases; unmatched junction nucleotides: 7.

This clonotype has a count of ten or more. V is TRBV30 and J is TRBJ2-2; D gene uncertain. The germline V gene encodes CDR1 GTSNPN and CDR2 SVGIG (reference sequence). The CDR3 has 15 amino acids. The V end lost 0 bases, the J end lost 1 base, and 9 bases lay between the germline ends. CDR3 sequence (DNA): TGTGCCTGGAGTGTCCCCTCAAGGAACACCGGGGAGCTGTTTTTT. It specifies CAWSVPSRNTGELFF.

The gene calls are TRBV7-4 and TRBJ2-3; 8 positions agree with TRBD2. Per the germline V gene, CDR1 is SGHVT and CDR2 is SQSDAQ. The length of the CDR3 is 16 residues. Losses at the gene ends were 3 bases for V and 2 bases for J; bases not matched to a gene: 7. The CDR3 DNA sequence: TGTGCCAGCAGCTTCGGACTAGCCTACTCCACAGATACGCAGTATTTT. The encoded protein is CASSFGLAYSTDTQYF.

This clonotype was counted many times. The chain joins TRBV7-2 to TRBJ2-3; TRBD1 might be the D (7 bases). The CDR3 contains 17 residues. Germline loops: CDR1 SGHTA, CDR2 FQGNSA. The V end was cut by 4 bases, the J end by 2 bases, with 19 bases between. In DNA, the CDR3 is TGTGCCAGCAGCTCAGGGGGATCGGCGGGGTTCACAGATACGCAGTATTTT. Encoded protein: CASSSGGSAGFTDTQYF.

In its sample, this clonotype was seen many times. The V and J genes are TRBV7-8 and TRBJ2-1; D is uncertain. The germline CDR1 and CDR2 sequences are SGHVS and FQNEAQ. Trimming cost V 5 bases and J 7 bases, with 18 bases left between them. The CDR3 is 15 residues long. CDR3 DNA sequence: TGTGCCAGCAGCATACCGGGCAGCCAGGTTAATGAGCAGTTCTTC. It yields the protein CASSIPGSQVNEQFF.

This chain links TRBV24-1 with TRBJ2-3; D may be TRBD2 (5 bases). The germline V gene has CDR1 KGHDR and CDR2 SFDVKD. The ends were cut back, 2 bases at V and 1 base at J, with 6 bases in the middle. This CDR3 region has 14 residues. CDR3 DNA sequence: TGTGCCACCAGTGATTATAGCGGCACAGATACGCAGTATTTT. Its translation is CATSDYSGTDTQYF.

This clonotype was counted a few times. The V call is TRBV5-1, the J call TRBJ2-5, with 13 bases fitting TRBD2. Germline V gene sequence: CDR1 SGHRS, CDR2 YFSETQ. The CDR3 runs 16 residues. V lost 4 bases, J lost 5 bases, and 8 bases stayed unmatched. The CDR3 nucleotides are TGCGCCAGCAGCCCAGGACTAGCGGGGGCTCCGGAGACCCAGTACTTC. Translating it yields CASSPGLAGAPETQYF.

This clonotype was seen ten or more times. The CDR3 coding sequence is TGTGCCAGCAGCTTAGGGGCAGGGGGAGGGCAGCCCCAGCATTTT. This codes for CASSLGAGGGQPQHF. The rearrangement links TRBV7-2 to TRBJ1-5; 7 nucleotides agree with TRBD1. From germline, CDR1 is SGHTA and CDR2 FQGNSA. V lost 1 base and J lost 7; bases outside the gene matches: 7. The CDR3 runs 15 residues.

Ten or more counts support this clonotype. The CDR3 is CASSLSGSSHNEQFF. CDR3 DNA sequence: TGTGCCAGCAGTCTTAGCGGGAGTTCCCACAATGAGCAGTTCTTC. This rearrangement joins TRBV25-1 to TRBJ2-1; 9 nucleotides align to TRBD2. Germline CDR1 MGHDK, CDR2 SYGVNS. J gave up 5 bases and V 5 bases, and 7 bases lay outside the gene matches. The CDR3 consists of 15 residues.

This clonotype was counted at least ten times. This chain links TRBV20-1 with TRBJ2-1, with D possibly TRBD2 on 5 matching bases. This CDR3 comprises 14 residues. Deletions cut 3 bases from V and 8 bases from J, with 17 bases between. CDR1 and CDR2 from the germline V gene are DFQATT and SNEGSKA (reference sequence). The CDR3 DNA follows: TGCAGTGCTAGGGGATTAGTGGGAGATTATGAGCAGTTCTTC. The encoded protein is CSARGLVGDYEQFF.

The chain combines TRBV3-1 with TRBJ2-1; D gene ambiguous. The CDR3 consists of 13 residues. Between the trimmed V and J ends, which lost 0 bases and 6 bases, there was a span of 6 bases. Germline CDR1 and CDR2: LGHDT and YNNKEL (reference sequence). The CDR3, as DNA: TGTGCCAGCAGCCAAGATCTTCGCAATGAGCAGTTCTTC. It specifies CASSQDLRNEQFF.

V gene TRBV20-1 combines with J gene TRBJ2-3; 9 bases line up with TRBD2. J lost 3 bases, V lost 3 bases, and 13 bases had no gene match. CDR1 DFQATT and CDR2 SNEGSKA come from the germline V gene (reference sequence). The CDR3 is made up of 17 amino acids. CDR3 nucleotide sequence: TGCAGTGCTAGCGATTGGCGGCGGGGGGGCGGGACAGATACGCAGTATTTT. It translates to CSASDWRRGGGTDTQYF.

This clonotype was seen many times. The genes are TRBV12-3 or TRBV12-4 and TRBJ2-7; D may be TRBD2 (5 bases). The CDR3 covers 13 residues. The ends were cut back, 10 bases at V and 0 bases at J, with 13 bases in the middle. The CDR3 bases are TGTGCCACCGGACGGAGGAACTCCTACGAGCAGTACTTC. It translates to CATGRRNSYEQYF.